The clone carrying this T cell receptor (beta chain) was detected only once. Original analysis: For nucleated cells, counts were estimated from reference gene primer amplification. This table comes from immunoSEQ multiplex PCR, and its TCRdb copy is limited to in-frame clones, with some not included. That table gives V, J and clone size, and the DNA gave D and trimming. This sample has tens of thousands of clones, with around four fifths found just once. These data belong to a study of blood T cell repertoires in COVID-19. The CDR3 consists of 14 residues. Trimming at V came to 4 bases and at J to 9 bases, leaving 6 bases not matched to a gene. CDR1 is SGHTS and CDR2 is YDEGEE in the germline V gene.

The TCR comes from a human donor in a cohort sampled during active COVID-19. The sample taken for sequencing was peripheral blood. V and J are TRBV5-8 and TRBJ2-1, with 11 bases identical to TRBD1. In nucleotides, the CDR3 is TGTGCCAGCAGCCAGGGACAGGGGGTTGTTGAGCAGTTCTTC. The encoded protein is CASSQGQGVVEQFF.